This record covers a single T cell receptor (beta chain). This CDR3 has 16 residues. Germline V gene lookup returns CDR1 MDHEN and CDR2 SYDVKM. V gave up 5 bases and J gave up 3 bases, with 19 bases separating them. The data belong to a study of blood T cell repertoires in COVID-19. Background on the study: T cells, B-cell-depleted T cells, or PBMCs supplied cDNA or gDNA.

The protocol was immunoSEQ multiplex PCR, while the TCRdb copy is restricted to in-frame clones and leaves out a portion. Here the sample spans some 100,000 clones, around 80% being singletons. The source is a man aged 50 to 59 with active or convalescent COVID-19. Source material: peripheral blood. The chain employs TRBV28 and TRBJ2-5; possible D gene TRBD2, 7 bases. The CDR3 here is CASSPSAGAGEETQYF. CDR3 nucleotides: TGTGCCAGCAGTCCCTCCGCGGGGGCAGGGGAAGAGACCCAGTACTTC.